The 14 T cell receptor beta chains below were found in one sample sequenced in a study of cytomegalovirus exposure and HLA in healthy donors. The PCR contained 60 Vbeta and 13 Jbeta primers. Clones were sequenced by immunoSEQ multiplex PCR, and TCRdb holds only the in-frame ones, with some missing. The data show some 190,000 clones, roughly 81% seen once. The sample was PBMCs. The origin of the receptors is a woman between 25 and 40 years old in good health and CMV-seropositive.

The CDR3 loop is CASSSHTGNSNQPQHF. Written as DNA, the CDR3 is TGTGCCAGCAGTTCCCACACGGGAAATAGCAATCAGCCCCAGCATTTT. The genes are TRBV28 and TRBJ1-5; D is ambiguous. CDR3 length: 16 residues. Trimming shortened V by 4 bases and J by 0 bases, and 13 bases separated the two germline ends. CDR1 MDHEN and CDR2 SYDVKM come from the germline V gene. Full variable domain (outside the CDR3, taken from reference TRBV28 and TRBJ1-5): DVKVTQSSRYLVKRTGEKVFLECVQDMDHENMFWYRQDPGLGLRLIYFSYDVKMKEKGDIPEGYSVSREKKERFSLILESASTNQTSMYLCASSSHTGNSNQPQHFGDGTRLSIL.

CDR3 sequence: CASSALTGDEQYF. As DNA, the CDR3 is TGCGCCAGCAGCGCCCTCACAGGGGACGAGCAGTACTTC. This chain links TRBV5-1 with TRBJ2-7, with 7 bases fitting TRBD1. With 4 bases clipped from V and 5 bases from J, the junction kept 6 bases outside the gene matches. Germline CDR1 and CDR2: SGHRS and YFSETQ. The CDR3 extends over 13 amino acids.

This clone has only a few counts. V gene TRBV28 combines with J gene TRBJ2-7, with 8 positions matching TRBD2. The germline CDR1 and CDR2 sequences are MDHEN and SYDVKM. This CDR3 has 16 residues. J was trimmed by 7 bases and V by 4 bases; bases with no gene match: 15. The CDR3 reads CASSSVPGLGPGEQYF. In DNA form, the CDR3 reads TGTGCCAGCAGTTCGGTCCCGGGACTAGGCCCCGGAGAGCAGTACTTC.

This clone was detected only a few times. The chain uses TRBV5-3 and TRBJ1-3, with TRBD1 identical over 7 bases. TRBV5-3 is annotated as an ORF whose role is uncertain. Trimming cost V 2 bases and J 0 bases; bases outside gene matches: 17. This CDR3 comprises 20 residues. The CDR3 loop reads CARSFRLTGPVSVSGNTIYF. The CDR3 DNA is TGTGCCAGAAGCTTTAGACTGACAGGGCCCGTTTCTGTCTCTGGAAACACCATATATTTT.

V is TRBV9 and J is TRBJ2-1; D ambiguous. Germline values: CDR1 SGDLS, CDR2 YYNGEE. V was shortened by 0 bases and J by 6 bases, with 10 bases between the two germline ends. This CDR3 is built from 14 residues. Written as DNA, the CDR3 is TGTGCCAGCAGCGTAGTTGATAGTCGCAATGAGCAGTTCTTC. It is translated as CASSVVDSRNEQFF.

The table lists this clone with a count of one. The rearrangement joins TRBV29-1 to TRBJ2-1; weak D call: TRBD1 (6 bases). Germline-derived CDR1 and CDR2 are SQVTM and ANQGSEA. Trimming removed 0 bases at V and 8 bases at J, with 17 bases between. This CDR3 is built from 15 residues. CDR3 region: CSVEERGGGSDEQFF. CDR3 coding DNA: TGCAGCGTTGAAGAACGGGGTGGGGGCTCGGATGAGCAGTTCTTC.

The J gene is TRBJ2-3, the V gene TRBV9; 10 nucleotides align to TRBD2. CDR1 is SGDLS and CDR2 is YYNGEE in the germline V gene. The CDR3 spans 16 residues. Trimming at V came to 4 bases and at J to 4 bases, leaving 9 bases not matched to a gene. CDR3 in DNA: TGTGCCAGCAGCTCCACAGCGGGAGGGTTAGCAGATACGCAGTATTTT. Protein: CASSSTAGGLADTQYF.

This sequence joins TRBV9 and TRBJ2-7; the D is unclear. Trimming removed 3 bases at V and 6 bases at J, with 10 bases between. From germline, CDR1 is SGDLS and CDR2 YYNGEE. This CDR3 spans 12 amino acids. As DNA, the CDR3 is TGTGCCAGCAGCGGGCTCCTAGGCGAGCAGTACTTC. Amino acid sequence: CASSGLLGEQYF.

The chain recombines TRBV19 with TRBJ2-1; 7 bases map to TRBD2. Germline V gene data show CDR1 as LNHDA and CDR2 as SQIVND (reference sequence). After removal of 4 bases from V and 2 bases from J, the junction contained 2 bases not matched to a gene. CDR3 length: 14 residues. The CDR3 loop reads CASSKRGAYNEQFF. DNA for the CDR3: TGTGCCAGTAGTAAACGGGGGGCCTACAATGAGCAGTTCTTC.

The rearrangement uses TRBV5-1 and TRBJ2-1, with 9 positions matching TRBD1. The CDR3 totals 13 residues. After removal of 3 bases from V and 7 bases from J, the junction contained 2 bases not matched to a gene. Per germline, CDR1 SGHRS and CDR2 YFSETQ. CDR3 sequence: CASSWGQGNEQFF. CDR3 nucleotides: TGCGCCAGCAGCTGGGGACAGGGAAATGAGCAGTTCTTC.

The V and J genes are TRBV6-4 and TRBJ2-1; 9 bases align to TRBD2. The germline V gene has CDR1 MRHNA and CDR2 SNTAGT. This CDR3 is 17 amino acids long. V gave up 2 bases and J gave up 1 base; unmatched junction bases: 6. The CDR3 here is CASSDGGLAKSYNEQFF. The CDR3 DNA sequence: TGTGCCAGCAGTGACGGCGGACTAGCGAAATCCTACAATGAGCAGTTCTTC.

The chain links TRBV5-4 to TRBJ2-1, with TRBD2 identical over 13 bases. Germline CDR1 reads SGHNT; CDR2 reads YYREEE (reference sequence). This CDR3 has 16 amino acids. V gave up 4 bases and J gave up 6 bases; unmatched junction bases: 7. Here the CDR3 DNA reads TGTGCCAGCAGCACCCCGAGGACTAGCGGGAGCAATGAGCAGTTCTTC. Residues: CASSTPRTSGSNEQFF.

The V and J genes are TRBV19 and TRBJ2-7; 9 nucleotides align to TRBD1. Germline CDR1 and CDR2: LNHDA and SQIVND (reference sequence). V lost 2 bases to trimming and J lost 6 bases; unmatched junction nucleotides: 5. The CDR3 spans 14 residues. The CDR3 DNA reads as TGTGCCAGTAGTATACAACAGGGGGCGGGCGAGCAGTACTTC. Translating it yields CASSIQQGAGEQYF.

V gene TRBV15 combines with J gene TRBJ2-7; tentatively, D is TRBD2 (6 bases). Germline V gene sequence: CDR1 LNHNV, CDR2 YYDKDF (reference sequence). V lost 0 bases and J lost 4, with 16 bases in between. The CDR3 spans 16 residues. The CDR3: CATSRDRETRSYEQYF. In DNA form, the CDR3 reads TGTGCCACCAGCAGAGATAGGGAGACTAGGTCGTACGAGCAGTACTTC.